The 4 T cell receptor beta chains listed next were all sequenced from one sample in a study of CD8 T cells in ankylosing spondylitis. Study-wide results and caveats: Characteristic, it appeared, of ankylosing spondylitis blood was a TCR beta motif of several highly homologous variants.

MiXCR, applied by TCRdb to the 5' RACE reads, yields one record per CDR3 protein. This table holds some 840,000 distinct CDR3 sequences, roughly 10% found once. These TCRs' antigens remain unknown. Sequencing was performed on blood, either unsorted or a sorted T cell fraction (not recorded which). The receptors were sampled from a male donor with ankylosing spondylitis.

V is TRBV6-2 or TRBV6-3 and J is TRBJ2-1, with D perhaps TRBD1 or TRBD2 (5 bases each). V gave up 1 base and J gave up 7 bases, with 8 bases separating them. The CDR3 has 13 amino acids. CDR1 and CDR2 (germline): MNHEY, SVGEGT. The CDR3 is CASSYWGRNEQFF. CDR3 DNA sequence: TGTGCCAGCAGTTACTGGGGACGGAATGAGCAGTTCTTC.

This rearrangement joins TRBV6-2 or TRBV6-3 to TRBJ1-5; D is undetermined. This CDR3 is 15 amino acids long. Trimming left V 7 bases short and J 0 bases short, with 13 bases between. The germline V gene encodes CDR1 MNHEY and CDR2 SVGEGT. CDR3 sequence reads: CASTTRYGSNQPQHF. The CDR3 region has the DNA TGTGCCAGCACAACGAGGTATGGTAGCAATCAGCCCCAGCATTTT.

The chain combines TRBV7-2 with TRBJ2-1, with D hard to call. Germline V gene data show CDR1 as SGHTA and CDR2 as FQGNSA. The CDR3 loop spans 12 amino acids. The V end was cut by 4 bases, the J end by 9 bases, with 10 bases between. The CDR3: CASSYTNAEQFF. CDR3 coding DNA: TGTGCCAGCAGCTATACTAACGCTGAGCAGTTCTTC. The full variable domain, its missing parts supplied by reference TRBV7-2 and TRBJ2-1, is GAGVSQSPSNKVTEKGKDVELRCDPISGHTALYWYRQSLGQGLEFLIYFQGNSAPDKSGLPSDRFSAERTGGSVSTLTIQRTQQEDSAVYLCASSYTNAEQFFGPGTRLTVL.

This clonotype has a count of ten or more. The CDR3 loop reads CASSLAGTVNTEAFF. The CDR3 region has the DNA TGTGCCAGCAGCTTGGCCGGGACAGTGAACACTGAAGCTTTCTTT. The rearrangement joins TRBV5-5 to TRBJ1-1, with TRBD1 identical over 7 bases. Germline V lookup: CDR1 SGHKS, CDR2 YYEKEE (reference sequence). V lost 0 bases and J lost 0; bases outside the gene matches: 2. CDR3 length: 15 amino acids.